This entry is about one T cell receptor (beta chain). This entry is derived from a study of cytomegalovirus exposure and HLA in healthy donors. V was pared by 3 bases and J by 7 bases, with 10 bases of the junction left unmatched. The length of the CDR3 is 16 residues. Germline CDR1 reads SGDLS; CDR2 reads YYNGEE. The PCR used 60 Vbeta and 13 Jbeta primers. Using immunoSEQ multiplex PCR, the repertoire was profiled, and TCRdb retains in-frame clones only, with some absent. Counted here are approximately 130,000 clones, approximately 84% occurring once; the ten biggest clones make up about 1.8%. This rearrangement joins TRBV9 to TRBJ1-1; 12 nucleotides agree with TRBD1. This clonotype was obtained from a middle-aged woman in good health and CMV-seronegative. Sequenced: PBMCs. The CDR3 sequence: CASSAEGTGGVSEAFF. The CDR3 DNA follows: TGTGCCAGCAGCGCGGAGGGGACAGGGGGCGTCAGTGAAGCTTTCTTT. Full variable domain (missing parts from reference TRBV9 and TRBJ1-1): DSGVTQTPKHLITATGQRVTLRCSPRSGDLSVYWYQQSLDQGLQFLIQYYNGEERAKGNILERFSAQQFPDLHSELNLSSLELGDSALYFCASSAEGTGGVSEAFFGQGTRLTVV.